Following are 14 T cell receptor beta chains from one sample sequenced in a study of cytomegalovirus exposure and HLA in healthy donors. The study ran its PCR with 60 Vbeta and 13 Jbeta primers. Produced via immunoSEQ multiplex PCR; TCRdb's table is partial and in-frame only. The sample has 100,000 or so clones; about 78% are singletons. The specimen was PBMCs. The origin of the receptors is a man aged 30 to 39 in good health and CMV-seronegative.

The chain recombines TRBV6-5 with TRBJ1-3, with a possible D match to TRBD1 (6 bases). V shed 2 bases and J shed 4 bases, with 15 bases lying between them. Germline lookup yields CDR1 MNHEY and CDR2 SVGAGI. The length of the CDR3 is 16 residues. CDR3 sequence (DNA): TGTGCCAGCAGTTACACAAGAAGGGGGAGAGGAAACACCATATATTTT. Translated, it gives CASSYTRRGRGNTIYF.

This chain links TRBV5-1 with TRBJ2-5, with D uncertain. CDR3 length equals 13 residues. CDR1 is SGHRS, CDR2 YFSETQ, per germline. Between the trimmed V and J ends, which lost 1 base and 5 bases, there was a span of 9 bases. The CDR3 reads CASSLMVGETQYF. CDR3 bases: TGCGCCAGCAGCTTGATGGTCGGGGAGACCCAGTACTTC.

The V call is TRBV19, the J call TRBJ1-5, with D possibly being TRBD1 (6 bases). The CDR3 extends over 14 amino acids. Deletions cut 7 bases from V and 7 bases from J, with 17 bases between. Germline loops: CDR1 LNHDA, CDR2 SQIVND (reference sequence). This chain's CDR3 is CASNGQIVGQPQHF. The DNA for the CDR3 is TGTGCCAGTAACGGACAGATTGTTGGGCAGCCCCAGCATTTT.

The chain recombines TRBV5-1 with TRBJ2-2; TRBD1 might be the D (5 bases). Germline CDR1 reads SGHRS; CDR2 reads YFSETQ. Trimming cost V 2 bases and J 0 bases, with 8 bases left between them. The CDR3 spans 15 residues. DNA for the CDR3: TGCGCCAGCAGCTTAGACAGCTCGAACACCGGGGAGCTGTTTTTT. The encoded protein is CASSLDSSNTGELFF.

The CDR3 spells CASSSTGEQYF. The CDR3 DNA is TGTGCCAGCAGTTCGACAGGCGAGCAGTACTTC. The rearrangement uses TRBV27 and TRBJ2-7; a weak D match, TRBD1 (6 bases). The germline CDR1 and CDR2 sequences are MNHEY and SMNVEV (reference sequence). V lost 4 bases and J 6 bases, leaving 7 bases between the germline ends. This CDR3 is built from 11 residues.

The chain uses TRBV15 and TRBJ1-1; D is uncertain. Germline values: CDR1 LNHNV, CDR2 YYDKDF (reference sequence). V was shortened by 0 bases and J by 1 base, with 6 bases between the two germline ends. This CDR3 has 14 residues. The CDR3, as DNA: TGTGCCACCAGCAGAGAAGAGCGGAACACTGAAGCTTTCTTT. Amino acids: CATSREERNTEAFF.

Comments on this clone: An end of the junction does not agree with germline; a read error may underlie this. The rearrangement uses TRBV7-7 and TRBJ1-2; TRBD1 matches 7 bases. The V gene's germline CDR1 is SSHAT and CDR2 FNYEAQ (reference sequence). This CDR3 has 13 residues. As DNA, the CDR3 is TGTGCTAGCAGCCTGACAGGGAGCGATGGCTACACCTTC. Its translation: CASSLTGSDGYTF.

This clone was seen more than once but under ten times. V and J are TRBV6-6 and TRBJ2-5; 7 nucleotides align to TRBD1. CDR1 MNHNY and CDR2 SVGAGI come from the germline V gene (reference sequence). Trimming at V came to 6 bases and at J to 3 bases, leaving 7 bases not matched to a gene. The CDR3 covers 14 residues. The CDR3 DNA is TGTGCCAGCAGCCTCCCCGGACAGGAAGAGACCCAGTACTTC. It encodes CASSLPGQEETQYF.

In its sample, this clone was seen a few times. The genes are TRBV29-1 and TRBJ1-2, with 8 positions matching TRBD1. The CDR3 runs to 12 residues. Germline CDR1 is SQVTM and CDR2 is ANQGSEA. Trimming removed 4 bases from V and 6 bases from J; junction bases left unmatched: 4. The chain's CDR3 is CSVGDRGHGYTF. Here the CDR3 DNA reads TGCAGCGTTGGAGACAGGGGCCATGGCTACACCTTC.

In this sample, this clone turned up a few times. The chain uses TRBV10-1 and TRBJ1-2; maybe TRBD1 (5 bases). V lost 3 bases, J lost 4 bases, and 15 bases lay in between. This CDR3 spans 15 amino acids. Germline CDR1 is WNHNN and CDR2 is SYGVQD (reference sequence). The CDR3 sequence is CASSEGSGDPYGYTF. The CDR3 coding sequence is TGCGCCAGCAGTGAAGGTTCGGGGGACCCCTATGGCTACACCTTC.

A note on this clone: The sample has other DNA sequences that encode this CDR3 too. V usage is TRBV18 and J usage is TRBJ2-1, with 7 bases that match TRBD2. V shed 0 bases and J 7 bases; nucleotides not matched to a gene: 3. Germline V gene data show CDR1 as KGHSH and CDR2 as LQKENI. The CDR3 totals 14 residues. CDR3 region: CASSPPTSRNEQFF. Here the CDR3 DNA reads TGTGCCAGCTCACCACCGACTAGCCGGAATGAGCAGTTCTTC.

This clone appeared a single time. The chain is built from TRBV27 and TRBJ1-1; the D is unclear. CDR1 MNHEY and CDR2 SMNVEV come from the germline V gene (reference sequence). Trimming cost V 2 bases and J 1 base, with 5 bases left between them. The CDR3 extends over 13 amino acids. CDR3 bases: TGTGCCAGCAGTTTAGCAGGGAACACTGAAGCTTTCTTT. This encodes CASSLAGNTEAFF.

In its sample, this clone was seen a few times. The chain is built from TRBV5-6 and TRBJ2-5; 9 bases align to TRBD1. Germline V gene lookup returns CDR1 SGHDT and CDR2 YYEEEE. The ends lost 4 bases at V and 4 bases at J; junction bases unmatched: 5. The CDR3 spans 14 residues. CDR3 residues: CASSRDRAGETQYF. The CDR3 DNA is TGTGCCAGCAGCCGGGACAGGGCAGGAGAGACCCAGTACTTC. Full variable domain (rest looked up from reference TRBV5-6 and TRBJ2-5): DAGVTQSPTHLIKTRGQQVTLRCSPKSGHDTVSWYQQALGQGPQFIFQYYEEEERQRGNFPDRFSGHQFPNYSSELNVNALLLGDSALYLCASSRDRAGETQYFGPGTRLLVL.

The CDR3 loop is CASSMRRHDYGYTF. As DNA, the CDR3 is TGTGCCAGCTCCATGAGGCGTCATGACTATGGCTACACCTTC. The chain recombines TRBV18 with TRBJ1-2; unclear D gene. The V and J ends lost 6 bases and 3 bases respectively, with 14 bases between them. From germline, CDR1 is KGHSH and CDR2 LQKENI. This CDR3 is 14 amino acids long.